A single sample gave rise to the 17 T cell receptor beta chains below, sequenced in a study of blood T cell repertoires in COVID-19. TCRdb's copy holds only in-frame clones and misses some; the assay was immunoSEQ multiplex PCR. The sample shows approximately 120,000 clones, around 83% of them seen only once. The sequenced sample was peripheral blood. The receptors stem from a man older than 75 with active or convalescent COVID-19.

This clone was detected only a few times. The chain is built from TRBV18 and TRBJ2-7; TRBD1 might be the D (8 bases). Germline lookup yields CDR1 KGHSH and CDR2 LQKENI. The V and J ends lost 0 bases and 4 bases respectively, with 13 bases between them. The CDR3 is 15 residues long. The CDR3 nucleotides are TGTGCCAGCTCACCACCCGGACAGGGAGGGTACGAGCAGTACTTC. Its protein product is CASSPPGQGGYEQYF.

This chain links TRBV5-4 with TRBJ2-5; D is possibly TRBD2 (6 bases). The CDR3 consists of 17 residues. Germline assignment: CDR1 SGHNT and CDR2 YYREEE (reference sequence). V shed 4 bases and J shed 5 bases, with 24 bases lying between them. The CDR3 sequence: CASSHRGGVKLGETQYF. CDR3 sequence (DNA): TGTGCCAGCAGCCATAGAGGCGGGGTCAAGCTAGGCGAGACCCAGTACTTC.

V usage is TRBV27 and J usage is TRBJ1-5; TRBD1 agrees at 7 bases. Trimming at V came to 6 bases and at J to 0 bases, leaving 8 bases not matched to a gene. The CDR3 consists of 16 residues. Germline V gives CDR1 MNHEY, CDR2 SMNVEV (reference sequence). The CDR3 nucleotides are TGTGCCAGCAGGCGAACCCAGGGGGATAGCAATCAGCCCCAGCATTTT. This translates into CASRRTQGDSNQPQHF.

The chain joins TRBV4-3 to TRBJ1-5; D call uncertain. This CDR3 spans 14 amino acids. Trimming removed 0 bases at V and 7 bases at J, with 10 bases between. Germline CDR1 and CDR2: LGHNA and YSLEER. The CDR3 loop is CASSQDNPGQPQHF. The DNA of the CDR3 is TGCGCCAGCAGCCAAGATAATCCAGGCCAGCCCCAGCATTTT.

This clone was detected only once. V usage is TRBV18 and J usage is TRBJ1-1, with no clear D. Germline CDR1 is KGHSH and CDR2 is LQKENI. CDR3 length: 13 residues. The V gene lost 6 bases and the J gene lost 0 bases, with 8 bases spanning the gap. The CDR3 sequence is CASSPVLNTEAFF. CDR3 sequence (DNA): TGTGCCAGCTCCCCCGTCTTGAACACTGAAGCTTTCTTT.

The chain joins TRBV14 to TRBJ2-1; 8 positions agree with TRBD2. Unmatched junction bases numbered 2, after V lost 0 bases and J lost 10 bases. The CDR3 is 13 residues long. Germline V gene sequence: CDR1 SGHDN, CDR2 FVKESK. The CDR3 here is CASSQDGGGEQFF. The CDR3 DNA reads TGTGCCAGCAGCCAAGACGGGGGGGGCGAGCAGTTCTTC.

This chain links TRBV10-1 with TRBJ2-2; 7 positions agree with TRBD1. CDR1 is WNHNN, CDR2 SYGVQD, per germline (reference sequence). CDR3 length: 14 amino acids. J was trimmed by 1 base and V by 8 bases; bases with no gene match: 4. The CDR3 region has the DNA TGCGCCAGCGAAAGGGACAGGAACACCGGGGAGCTGTTTTTT. Protein product: CASERDRNTGELFF.

This chain uses TRBV4-3 with TRBJ2-5; 11 bases match TRBD2. The CDR3 sequence is 15 residues long. With 7 bases clipped from V and 1 base from J, the junction kept 5 bases outside the gene matches. The germline CDR1 and CDR2 sequences are LGHNA and YSLEER. CDR3 bases: TGCGCCAGCAAACCGGGACTAGCGGTCCAAGAGACCCAGTACTTC. Translation: CASKPGLAVQETQYF.

As concerns this clone: Possible read error: a much larger clone is one base away. Other DNA sequences of this sample code for an identical CDR3. The chain is built from TRBV7-6 and TRBJ2-7; D might be TRBD1 (7 bases). The germline V and J ends were trimmed by 1 base and 4 bases, with 11 bases remaining between them. The CDR3 spans 14 residues. The germline V gene encodes CDR1 SGHVS and CDR2 FNYEAQ. CDR3 coding DNA: TGTGCCAGCAGCTTAGGCCAGGGGGGTTACGAGCAGTACTTC. It translates to CASSLGQGGYEQYF.

CDR3 coding DNA: TGTGCCAGCAGCTTAGGCCCTAGCGGGGGAAACTACGAGCAGTACTTC. It is translated as CASSLGPSGGNYEQYF. The chain uses TRBV7-9 and TRBJ2-7; 10 nucleotides align to TRBD2. This CDR3 has 16 residues. With 1 base clipped from V and 3 bases from J, the junction kept 6 bases outside the gene matches. Germline-derived CDR1 and CDR2 are SEHNR and FQNEAQ (reference sequence).

The V call is TRBV9, the J call TRBJ2-5; unclear D gene. V was trimmed by 3 bases and J by 5 bases, leaving 11 bases between them. The length of the CDR3 is 13 residues. CDR1 is SGDLS and CDR2 is YYNGEE in the germline V gene. CDR3 sequence reads: CASSAGSEETQYF. DNA for the CDR3: TGTGCCAGCAGCGCCGGCTCGGAGGAGACCCAGTACTTC.

The V call is TRBV7-9, the J call TRBJ2-5; weak D call: TRBD2 (5 bases). Germline CDR1 SEHNR, CDR2 FQNEAQ (reference sequence). The ends were cut back, 5 bases at V and 0 bases at J, with 13 bases in the middle. This CDR3 region has 15 residues. The CDR3 loop reads CASSEGLPYQETQYF. DNA for the CDR3: TGTGCCAGCAGCGAAGGACTCCCGTACCAAGAGACCCAGTACTTC.

This chain joins TRBV18 and TRBJ2-1, with 12 bases aligning to TRBD2. The CDR3 spans 16 residues. Germline CDR1 KGHSH, CDR2 LQKENI. Trimming removed 3 bases from V and 3 bases from J; junction bases left unmatched: 3. The CDR3 DNA reads TGTGCCAGCTCACCGAGGACTAGCGGGGTCTACAATGAGCAGTTCTTC. It is translated as CASSPRTSGVYNEQFF.

This clone was seen only once. The chain has TRBV6-2 or TRBV6-3 and TRBJ1-1; 8 nucleotides align to TRBD1. CDR1 is MNHEY and CDR2 is SVGEGT in the germline V gene. The CDR3 has 16 residues. V was pared by 0 bases and J by 0 bases, with 3 bases of the junction left unmatched. The CDR3 region has the DNA TGTGCCAGCAGTTACTCGAGGGACAGGCTGAACACTGAAGCTTTCTTT. Its translation: CASSYSRDRLNTEAFF.

The chain couples TRBV18 to TRBJ1-4; D may be TRBD1 (5 bases). The CDR3 covers 17 residues. The V end was cut by 5 bases, the J end by 7 bases, with 23 bases between. Germline loops: CDR1 KGHSH, CDR2 LQKENI. CDR3 sequence (DNA): TGTGCCAGCTCAGCCTGGAAGGCTGGGGGAGGAGGTGAAAAACTGTTTTTT. Translation gives CASSAWKAGGGGEKLFF.

The chain has TRBV7-2 and TRBJ2-3, with D uncertain. V lost 4 bases and J 2 bases, leaving 10 bases between the germline ends. CDR3 length equals 14 residues. The germline CDR1 and CDR2 sequences are SGHTA and FQGNSA. This CDR3 reads CASSSGPTTDTQYF. The CDR3 coding sequence is TGTGCCAGCAGCTCAGGTCCTACCACAGATACGCAGTATTTT.

The V gene is TRBV15, the J gene TRBJ2-5, with TRBD2 as a possible D gene (5 bases). V was cut by 3 bases and J by 2 bases, with 7 bases left in between. The V gene's germline CDR1 is LNHNV and CDR2 YYDKDF (reference sequence). CDR3 length: 13 amino acids. CDR3 sequence: CATSRTNQETQYF. DNA of the CDR3: TGTGCCACCAGCAGGACTAATCAAGAGACCCAGTACTTC.